This T cell receptor beta chain appears in the sequencing data of a study of STAT5B mutations in CD4+ large granular lymphocyte leukemia. The CDR3 sequence is 15 residues long. V lost 2 bases and J lost 0; bases outside the gene matches: 2. The germline CDR1 and CDR2 sequences are SGHRS and YFSETQ. Only in-frame clones appear in the TCRdb table, and some are missing; sequencing was by immunoSEQ multiplex PCR. The table includes 30,000 to 40,000 clones, around 76% detected once. This clonotype originated in a human donor in good health. Sample: CD4+ T cells from blood buffy coats. The V call is TRBV5-1, the J call TRBJ1-1; 9 bases are a match to TRBD1. DNA for the CDR3: TGCGCCAGCAGCTTAGGGACAGGGATGAACACTGAAGCTTTCTTT. Its translation: CASSLGTGMNTEAFF.